A single sample is the source of the 20 T cell receptor beta chains below, sequenced in a study of T-cell memory formation after mild COVID-19. TCRdb re-derived calls from the 5' RACE reads in MiXCR, one entry per CDR3 protein. This table has roughly 300,000 distinct CDR3 sequences, around 8% appearing once. The specimen sequenced was PBMCs or a T cell subset sorted from them (not recorded which). The source is a man aged 18 to 29 who had mild COVID-19 (a few samples of this study predate the infection). Cell type and time point are not known.

V and J are TRBV4-1 and TRBJ2-5; D unclear. CDR1 and CDR2 (germline): MGHRA, YSYEKL. Deletions cut 0 bases from V and 10 bases from J, with 18 bases between. The CDR3 has 15 amino acids. The CDR3 DNA follows: TGCGCCAGCAGCCAAGAATCCCCAGTCCGGGTGAGCCAGTACTTC. As protein: CASSQESPVRVSQYF.

This clonotype was observed at least ten times. This chain connects TRBV7-2 to TRBJ2-2; 7 positions agree with TRBD1. Germline CDR1 and CDR2: SGHTA and FQGNSA. CDR3 length: 16 residues. V gave up 2 bases and J gave up 7 bases; unmatched junction bases: 10. Here the CDR3 DNA reads TGTGCCAGCAGCTTATTCTTACAGGGGTCCGGCGGGGAGCTGTTTTTT. Translating it yields CASSLFLQGSGGELFF.

Many counts were recorded for this clonotype. The J gene is TRBJ2-7, the V gene TRBV5-1; 15 bases fit TRBD2. V gave up 4 bases and J gave up 2 bases; unmatched junction bases: 7. Germline loops: CDR1 SGHRS, CDR2 YFSETQ. This CDR3 is 17 amino acids long. The CDR3 spells CASSRTSGGATTYEQYF. The CDR3, as DNA: TGCGCCAGCAGCCGGACTAGCGGGGGGGCCACAACCTACGAGCAGTACTTC.

In its sample, this clonotype was seen a few times. The V call is TRBV12-3 or TRBV12-4, the J call TRBJ2-1; 11 nucleotides align to TRBD2. The CDR3 extends over 16 amino acids. After removal of 4 bases from V and 4 bases from J, the junction contained 6 bases not matched to a gene. The CDR3 reads CASSSERLAGYNEQFF. The CDR3 coding sequence is TGTGCCAGCAGTTCAGAACGACTAGCGGGGTACAATGAGCAGTTCTTC.

This clonotype was found a few times. V usage is TRBV6-1 and J usage is TRBJ1-4; D is unclear. The CDR3 extends over 15 amino acids. Per germline, CDR1 MNHNS and CDR2 SASEGT. Trimming took 0 bases from V and 5 from J, leaving 10 bases between them. Written as DNA, the CDR3 is TGTGCCAGCAGTGAAGCTGGCAGGCGAAATGAAAAACTGTTTTTT. Translating it yields CASSEAGRRNEKLFF.

This clonotype was observed a few times. This chain connects TRBV7-8 to TRBJ1-2, with D tentatively TRBD1 (6 bases). Looked up from germline, CDR1 is SGHVS and CDR2 is FQNEAQ. The CDR3 length is 14 residues. Trimming pared 1 base from V and 4 bases from J, leaving 10 bases between. The CDR3 region is CASSLEGDLYGYTF. The CDR3 DNA sequence: TGTGCCAGCAGCTTAGAGGGGGACCTCTATGGCTACACCTTC.

V is TRBV5-5 and J is TRBJ2-5, with a possible D match to TRBD2 (5 bases). This CDR3 spans 16 amino acids. Germline V gives CDR1 SGHKS, CDR2 YYEKEE (reference sequence). Trimming left V 2 bases short and J 5 bases short, with 19 bases between. CDR3 region: CASSFAAQPGWETQYF. The CDR3 nucleotides are TGTGCCAGCAGCTTCGCGGCCCAACCGGGGTGGGAGACCCAGTACTTC.

This rearrangement joins TRBV6-5 to TRBJ2-7, with D possibly TRBD2 on 5 matching bases. This CDR3 is built from 15 residues. Trimming cost V 6 bases and J 0 bases, with 15 bases left between them. The V gene's germline CDR1 is MNHEY and CDR2 SVGAGI. The CDR3 spells CASSTGRGSSYEQYV. CDR3 sequence (DNA): TGTGCCAGCAGCACGGGTCGGGGTAGCTCCTACGAGCAGTACGTC.

This clonotype was found a few times. This sequence joins TRBV3-1 and TRBJ2-5; unclear D gene. Deletions cut 3 bases from V and 4 bases from J, with 12 bases between. Germline V gene lookup returns CDR1 LGHDT and CDR2 YNNKEL (reference sequence). The CDR3 consists of 14 residues. This chain's CDR3 is CASSQPLVPETQYF. The CDR3 nucleotides are TGTGCCAGCAGCCAGCCGCTAGTCCCAGAGACCCAGTACTTC.

The chain combines TRBV2 with TRBJ2-2; 7 positions agree with TRBD2. The junction had 7 bases not matched to a gene; V was cut back by 5 bases and J by 4 bases. There are 15 residues in the CDR3. In germline, CDR1 is SNHLY, CDR2 FYNNEI. The DNA for the CDR3 is TGTGCCAGCAGTAAGCTAGCGGCGCTCACCGGGGAGCTGTTTTTT. It is translated as CASSKLAALTGELFF.

In this sample, this clonotype turned up a few times. J is TRBJ2-1 and V is TRBV15, with unresolved D. Trimming removed 6 bases at V and 8 bases at J, with 14 bases between. The CDR3 has 13 residues. CDR1 is LNHNV, CDR2 YYDKDF, per germline (reference sequence). For the CDR3, the DNA is TGTGCCACCAGGTCCCCCCCGGTGGATGAGCAGTTCTTC. Protein product: CATRSPPVDEQFF.

This clonotype has at least ten counts. V gene TRBV20-1 combines with J gene TRBJ2-7, with D hard to call. Trimming removed 0 bases at V and 0 bases at J, with 9 bases between. Germline assignment: CDR1 DFQATT and CDR2 SNEGSKA (reference sequence). The CDR3 has 14 residues. The CDR3 reads CSARDRISSYEQYV. The CDR3 region has the DNA TGCAGTGCTAGAGATCGGATTAGCTCCTACGAGCAGTACGTC.

This clonotype occurred a few times. The chain employs TRBV5-5 and TRBJ2-3; D remains ambiguous. The CDR3 sequence is 13 residues long. The germline V gene encodes CDR1 SGHKS and CDR2 YYEKEE (reference sequence). Trimming stripped 2 bases from V and 4 bases from J, with 8 bases between. The CDR3 DNA reads TGTGCCAGCAGCTTCGACGGGCCAGATACGCAGTATTTT. This gives the protein CASSFDGPDTQYF.

This clonotype was seen a handful of times. The chain links TRBV6-1 to TRBJ2-2; D is perhaps TRBD2 (6 bases). CDR1 is MNHNS, CDR2 SASEGT, per germline. This CDR3 is built from 15 residues. V lost 3 bases and J lost 4, with 12 bases in between. The CDR3 region has the DNA TGTGCCAGCAGTGATTTTGCGGGGAGCACCGGGGAGCTGTTTTTT. Encoded protein: CASSDFAGSTGELFF.

V gene TRBV7-9 combines with J gene TRBJ2-3; tentatively, D is TRBD1 (6 bases). CDR1 and CDR2 from the germline V gene are SEHNR and FQNEAQ (reference sequence). Trimming took off 5 bases at V and 0 bases at J, with 15 bases between the two ends. The CDR3 is 16 amino acids. In DNA form, the CDR3 reads TGTGCCAGCAGCCGAGGTGCAGGGGCTAGCACAGATACGCAGTATTTT. Translation gives CASSRGAGASTDTQYF.

This clonotype was observed at least ten times. The chain combines TRBV7-9 with TRBJ2-3, with TRBD2 as a possible D gene (5 bases). The CDR3 length is 15 residues. Trimming took off 6 bases at V and 2 bases at J, with 15 bases between the two ends. Per germline, CDR1 SEHNR and CDR2 FQNEAQ (reference sequence). CDR3 in amino acids: CASSPSGISTDTQYF. The CDR3 DNA is TGTGCCAGCAGTCCCTCCGGGATATCCACAGATACGCAGTATTTT. The full variable domain, completed using reference TRBV7-9 and TRBJ2-3, is DTGVSQNPRHKITKRGQNVTFRCDPISEHNRLYWYRQTLGQGPEFLTYFQNEAQLEKSRLLSDRFSAERPKGSFSTLEIQRTEQGDSAMYLCASSPSGISTDTQYFGPGTRLTVL.

This clonotype was found a few times. V usage is TRBV20-1 and J usage is TRBJ2-7, with TRBD2 matching 11 bases. Trimming took 7 bases from V and 2 from J; bases not matched to a gene: 4. CDR1 is DFQATT and CDR2 is SNEGSKA in the germline V gene (reference sequence). CDR3 size: 13 residues. CDR3 protein: CSGTSGPTYEQYF. The CDR3 coding sequence is TGCAGTGGGACTAGCGGGCCAACCTACGAGCAGTACTTC.

V and J are TRBV30 and TRBJ1-4; D call uncertain. Deletions cut 3 bases from V and 6 bases from J, with 11 bases between. Germline loops: CDR1 GTSNPN, CDR2 SVGIG (reference sequence). The CDR3 has 13 amino acids. The CDR3 sequence is CAWSRRADEKLFF. CDR3 nucleotides: TGTGCCTGGAGCCGTCGGGCTGATGAAAAACTGTTTTTT.

There are a few counts of this clonotype. In nucleotides, the CDR3 is TGTGCCAGCAGCGGGTCGGGACAGGGTTACAATGAGCAGTTCTTC. Translating it yields CASSGSGQGYNEQFF. The chain couples TRBV9 to TRBJ2-1; the match to TRBD1 covers 9 bases. J gave up 4 bases and V 3 bases, and 5 bases lay outside the gene matches. Germline-derived CDR1 and CDR2 are SGDLS and YYNGEE. This CDR3 comprises 15 residues. The variable domain in full, with the rest retrieved from reference TRBV9 and TRBJ2-1, is DSGVTQTPKHLITATGQRVTLRCSPRSGDLSVYWYQQSLDQGLQFLIQYYNGEERAKGNILERFSAQQFPDLHSELNLSSLELGDSALYFCASSGSGQGYNEQFFGPGTRLTVL.

This clonotype occurred many times. The CDR3 DNA reads as TGCGCCAGCAGCTTGGCGCTAGCGGGCACAGATACGCAGTATTTT. Translated: CASSLALAGTDTQYF. The chain employs TRBV5-1 and TRBJ2-3; 7 bases are shared with TRBD2. Germline V CDR1 and CDR2: SGHRS, YFSETQ. V lost 0 bases to trimming and J lost 1 base; unmatched junction nucleotides: 2. The CDR3 loop spans 15 amino acids.